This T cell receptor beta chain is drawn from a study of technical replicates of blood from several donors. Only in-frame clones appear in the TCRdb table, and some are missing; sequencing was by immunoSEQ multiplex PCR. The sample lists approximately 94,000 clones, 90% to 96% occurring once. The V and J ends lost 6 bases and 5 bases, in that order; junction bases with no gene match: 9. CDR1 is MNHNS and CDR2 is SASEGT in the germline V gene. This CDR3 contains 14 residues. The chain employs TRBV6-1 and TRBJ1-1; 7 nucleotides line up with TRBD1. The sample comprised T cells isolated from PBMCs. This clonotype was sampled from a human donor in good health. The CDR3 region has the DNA TGTGCCAGCAGAGATACAGGGGTTGGTACTGAAGCTTTCTTT. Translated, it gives CASRDTGVGTEAFF.